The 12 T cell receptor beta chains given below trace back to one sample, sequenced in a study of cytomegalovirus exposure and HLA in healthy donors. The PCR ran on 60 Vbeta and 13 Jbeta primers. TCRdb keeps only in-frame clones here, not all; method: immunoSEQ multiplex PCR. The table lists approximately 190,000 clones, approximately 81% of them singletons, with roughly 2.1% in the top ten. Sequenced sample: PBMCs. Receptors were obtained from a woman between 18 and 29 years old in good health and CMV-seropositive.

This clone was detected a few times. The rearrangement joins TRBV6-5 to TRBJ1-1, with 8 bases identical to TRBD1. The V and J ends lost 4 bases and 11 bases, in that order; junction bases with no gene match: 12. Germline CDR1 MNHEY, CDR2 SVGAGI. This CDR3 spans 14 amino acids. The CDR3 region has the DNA TGTGCCAGCAGTTCCGGACAGGGAGGAAGTGCGGCTTTCTTT. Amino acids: CASSSGQGGSAAFF.

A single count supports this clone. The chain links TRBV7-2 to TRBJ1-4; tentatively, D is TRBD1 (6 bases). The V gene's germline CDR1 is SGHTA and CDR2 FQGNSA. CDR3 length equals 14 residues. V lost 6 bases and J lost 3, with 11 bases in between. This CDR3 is CASRAGAPNEKLFF. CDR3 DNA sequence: TGTGCCAGCAGGGCAGGGGCTCCTAATGAAAAACTGTTTTTT.

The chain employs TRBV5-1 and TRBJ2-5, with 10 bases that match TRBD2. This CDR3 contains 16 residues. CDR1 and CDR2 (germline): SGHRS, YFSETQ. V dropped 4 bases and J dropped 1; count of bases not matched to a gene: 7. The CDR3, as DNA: TGCGCCAGCAGCCATATAGCGGGGGGCTTCCAAGAGACCCAGTACTTC. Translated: CASSHIAGGFQETQYF.

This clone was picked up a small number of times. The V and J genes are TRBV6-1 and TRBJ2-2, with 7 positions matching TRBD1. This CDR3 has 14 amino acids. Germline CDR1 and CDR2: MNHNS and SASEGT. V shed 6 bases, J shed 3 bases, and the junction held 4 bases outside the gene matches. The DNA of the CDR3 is TGTGCCAGCAGCCGAACAGGGGACACCGGGGAGCTGTTTTTT. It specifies CASSRTGDTGELFF.

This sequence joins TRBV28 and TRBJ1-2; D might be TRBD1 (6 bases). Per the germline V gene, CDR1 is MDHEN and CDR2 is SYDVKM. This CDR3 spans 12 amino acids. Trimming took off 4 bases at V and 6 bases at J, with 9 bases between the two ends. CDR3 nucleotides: TGTGCCAGCAGTTACAGGGTGGATGGCTACACCTTC. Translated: CASSYRVDGYTF.

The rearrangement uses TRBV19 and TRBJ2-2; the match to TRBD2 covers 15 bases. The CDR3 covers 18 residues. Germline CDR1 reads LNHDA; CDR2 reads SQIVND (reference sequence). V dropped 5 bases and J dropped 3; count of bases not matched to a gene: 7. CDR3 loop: CASSLEGLAGGYTGELFF. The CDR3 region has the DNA TGTGCCAGTAGTCTCGAGGGACTAGCGGGGGGCTACACCGGGGAGCTGTTTTTT. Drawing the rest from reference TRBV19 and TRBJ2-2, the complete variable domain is DGGITQSPKYLFRKEGQNVTLSCEQNLNHDAMYWYRQDPGQGLRLIYYSQIVNDFQKGDIAEGYSVSREKKESFPLTVTSAQKNPTAFYLCASSLEGLAGGYTGELFFGEGSRLTVL.

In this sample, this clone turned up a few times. CDR3 amino acids: CATSRGGTFANTGELFF. DNA for the CDR3: TGTGCCACCAGCAGAGGAGGGACATTCGCGAACACCGGGGAGCTGTTTTTT. The chain uses TRBV15 and TRBJ2-2; D is possibly TRBD1 (6 bases). The CDR3 covers 17 residues. The germline V gene has CDR1 LNHNV and CDR2 YYDKDF (reference sequence). Trimming shortened V by 1 base and J by 0 bases, and 12 bases separated the two germline ends.

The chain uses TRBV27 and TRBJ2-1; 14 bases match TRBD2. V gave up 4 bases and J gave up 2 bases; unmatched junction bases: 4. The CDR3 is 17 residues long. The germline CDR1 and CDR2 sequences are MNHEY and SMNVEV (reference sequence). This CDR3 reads CASSSGTSGGAYNEQFF. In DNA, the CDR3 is TGTGCCAGCAGTTCAGGGACTAGCGGGGGTGCCTACAATGAGCAGTTCTTC.

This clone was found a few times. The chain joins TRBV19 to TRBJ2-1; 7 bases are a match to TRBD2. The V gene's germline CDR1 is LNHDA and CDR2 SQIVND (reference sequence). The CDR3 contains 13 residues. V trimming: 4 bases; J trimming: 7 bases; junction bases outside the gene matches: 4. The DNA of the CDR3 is TGTGCCAGTAGTACGACTAGCAGGAATGAGCAGTTCTTC. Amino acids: CASSTTSRNEQFF.

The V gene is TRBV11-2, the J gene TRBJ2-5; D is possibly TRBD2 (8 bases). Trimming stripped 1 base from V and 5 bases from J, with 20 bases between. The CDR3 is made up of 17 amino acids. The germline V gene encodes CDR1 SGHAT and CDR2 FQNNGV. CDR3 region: CASSLGRSGETGETQYF. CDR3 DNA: TGTGCCAGCAGCTTAGGACGTAGCGGGGAGACAGGGGAGACCCAGTACTTC.

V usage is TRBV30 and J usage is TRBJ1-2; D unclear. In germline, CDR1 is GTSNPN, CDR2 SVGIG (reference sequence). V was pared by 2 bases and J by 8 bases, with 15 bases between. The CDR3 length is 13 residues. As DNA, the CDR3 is TGTGCCTGGAGTCTATTACTGGGGAGGGGCTACACCTTC. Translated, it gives CAWSLLLGRGYTF.

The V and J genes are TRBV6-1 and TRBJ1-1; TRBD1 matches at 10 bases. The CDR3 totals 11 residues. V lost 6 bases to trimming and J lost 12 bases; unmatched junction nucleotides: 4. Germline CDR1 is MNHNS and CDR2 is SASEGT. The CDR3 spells CASRDRGWSFF. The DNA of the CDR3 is TGTGCCAGCAGGGACAGGGGGTGGTCTTTCTTT.